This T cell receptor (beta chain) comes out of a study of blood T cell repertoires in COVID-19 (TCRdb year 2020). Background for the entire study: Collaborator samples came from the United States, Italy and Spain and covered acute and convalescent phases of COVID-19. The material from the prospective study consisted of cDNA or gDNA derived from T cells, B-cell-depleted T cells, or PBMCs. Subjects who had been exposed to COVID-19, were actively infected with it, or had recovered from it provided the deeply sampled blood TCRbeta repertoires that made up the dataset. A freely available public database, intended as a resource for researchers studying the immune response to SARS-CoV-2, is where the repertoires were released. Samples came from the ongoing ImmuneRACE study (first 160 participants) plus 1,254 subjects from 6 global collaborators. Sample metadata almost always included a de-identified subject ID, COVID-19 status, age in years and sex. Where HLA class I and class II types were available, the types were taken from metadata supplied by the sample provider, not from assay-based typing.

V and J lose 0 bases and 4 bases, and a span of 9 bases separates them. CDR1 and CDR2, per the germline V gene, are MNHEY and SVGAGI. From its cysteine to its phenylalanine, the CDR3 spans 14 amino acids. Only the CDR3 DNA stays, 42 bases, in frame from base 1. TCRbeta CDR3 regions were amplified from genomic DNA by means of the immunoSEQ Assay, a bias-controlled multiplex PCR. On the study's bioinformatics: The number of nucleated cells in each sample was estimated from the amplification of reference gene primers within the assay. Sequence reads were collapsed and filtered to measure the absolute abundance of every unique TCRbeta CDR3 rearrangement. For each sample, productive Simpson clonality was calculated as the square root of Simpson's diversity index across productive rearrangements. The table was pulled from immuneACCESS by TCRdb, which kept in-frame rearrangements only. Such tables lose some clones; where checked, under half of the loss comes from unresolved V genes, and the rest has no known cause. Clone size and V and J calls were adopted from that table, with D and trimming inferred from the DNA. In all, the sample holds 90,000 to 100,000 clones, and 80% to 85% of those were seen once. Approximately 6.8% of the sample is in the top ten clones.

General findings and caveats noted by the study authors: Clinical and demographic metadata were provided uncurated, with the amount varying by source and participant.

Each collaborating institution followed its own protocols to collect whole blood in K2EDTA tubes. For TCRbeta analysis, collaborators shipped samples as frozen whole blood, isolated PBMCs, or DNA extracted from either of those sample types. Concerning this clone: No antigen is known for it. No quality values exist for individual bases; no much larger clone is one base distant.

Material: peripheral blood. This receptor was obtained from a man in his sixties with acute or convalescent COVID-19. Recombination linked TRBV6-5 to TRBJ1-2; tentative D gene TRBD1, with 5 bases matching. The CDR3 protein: CASSYSPGVYGYTF. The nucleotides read TGTGCCAGCAGTTACTCTCCGGGGGTCTATGGCTACACCTTC.